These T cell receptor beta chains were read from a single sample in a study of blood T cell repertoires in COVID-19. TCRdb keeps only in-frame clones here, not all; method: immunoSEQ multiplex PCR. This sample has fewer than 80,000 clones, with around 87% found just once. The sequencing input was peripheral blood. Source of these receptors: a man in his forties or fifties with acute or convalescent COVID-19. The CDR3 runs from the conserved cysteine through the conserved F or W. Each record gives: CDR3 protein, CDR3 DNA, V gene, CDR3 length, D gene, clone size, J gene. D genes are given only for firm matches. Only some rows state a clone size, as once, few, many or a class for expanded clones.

cdr3_aa: CASSFGGTPYEQYF
cdr3_nt: TGTGCCAGCAGCTTCGGTGGGACTCCCTACGAGCAGTACTTC
v_call: TRBV5-4
cdr3_length: 14
d_call: NA
clone_size: NA
j_call: TRBJ2-7

cdr3_aa: CASSIAGGDDTQYF
cdr3_nt: TGTGCCAGTAGTATAGCGGGAGGGGACGATACGCAGTATTTT
v_call: TRBV19
cdr3_length: 14
d_call: TRBD2
clone_size: NA
j_call: TRBJ2-3

cdr3_aa: CASSLGLADPRETQYF
cdr3_nt: TGTGCCAGCAGCTTAGGACTAGCGGACCCGCGGGAGACCCAGTACTTC
v_call: TRBV7-7
cdr3_length: 16
d_call: TRBD2
clone_size: NA
j_call: TRBJ2-5

cdr3_aa: CAISTTRSSGNTIYF
cdr3_nt: TGTGCCATCAGCACAACACGGAGCTCTGGAAACACCATATATTTT
v_call: TRBV10-3
cdr3_length: 15
d_call: NA
clone_size: NA
j_call: TRBJ1-3

cdr3_aa: CSASRAGGGAGELFF
cdr3_nt: TGCAGTGCTAGTAGGGCGGGAGGGGGTGCCGGGGAGCTGTTTTTT
v_call: TRBV20-1
cdr3_length: 15
d_call: TRBD2
clone_size: NA
j_call: TRBJ2-2

cdr3_aa: CASSELGQGAWGEKLFF
cdr3_nt: TGTGCCAGCAGTGAATTGGGACAGGGGGCGTGGGGTGAAAAACTGTTTTTT
v_call: TRBV25-1
cdr3_length: 17
d_call: TRBD1
clone_size: once
j_call: TRBJ1-4

cdr3_aa: CASSLDRAINEQFF
cdr3_nt: TGTGCCAGCAGCCTTGACAGGGCAATCAATGAGCAGTTCTTC
v_call: TRBV11-3
cdr3_length: 14
d_call: TRBD1
clone_size: NA
j_call: TRBJ2-1

cdr3_aa: CASSEKGVHGYTF
cdr3_nt: TGTGCCAGCAGTGAAAAAGGGGTGCATGGCTACACCTTC
v_call: TRBV2
cdr3_length: 13
d_call: NA
clone_size: NA
j_call: TRBJ1-2

cdr3_aa: CASSLSLGGYEQYF
cdr3_nt: TGTGCCAGCAGTTTATCGTTAGGGGGCTACGAGCAGTACTTC
v_call: TRBV27
cdr3_length: 14
d_call: NA
clone_size: once
j_call: TRBJ2-7

cdr3_aa: CASSETSYNEQFF
cdr3_nt: TGTGCCAGCAGTGAGACATCCTACAATGAGCAGTTCTTC
v_call: TRBV6-4
cdr3_length: 13
d_call: NA
clone_size: NA
j_call: TRBJ2-1

cdr3_aa: CAWSGQGLGNEKLFF
cdr3_nt: TGTGCCTGGAGTGGACAGGGTCTGGGGAATGAAAAACTGTTTTTT
v_call: TRBV30
cdr3_length: 15
d_call: TRBD1
clone_size: NA
j_call: TRBJ1-4

cdr3_aa: CASSVVSQNTGELFF
cdr3_nt: TGTGCCAGCAGCGTAGTGAGTCAAAACACCGGGGAGCTGTTTTTT
v_call: TRBV9
cdr3_length: 15
d_call: NA
clone_size: NA
j_call: TRBJ2-2

cdr3_aa: CASSSGGAAFF
cdr3_nt: TGTGCCAGCAGTTCCGGGGGAGCAGCTTTCTTT
v_call: TRBV6-5
cdr3_length: 11
d_call: NA
clone_size: NA
j_call: TRBJ1-1

cdr3_aa: CASSLGTDAEAFF
cdr3_nt: TGTGCCAGCAGCCTGGGTACAGACGCTGAAGCTTTCTTT
v_call: TRBV9
cdr3_length: 13
d_call: NA
clone_size: NA
j_call: TRBJ1-1

cdr3_aa: CASSPSGRAGTQYF
cdr3_nt: TGTGCCAGCAGTCCTAGCGGGAGGGCCGGGACCCAGTACTTC
v_call: TRBV7-7
cdr3_length: 14
d_call: TRBD2
clone_size: NA
j_call: TRBJ2-5

cdr3_aa: CASSLFSLSGANVLTF
cdr3_nt: TGTGCCAGCAGTTTATTTTCACTCTCTGGGGCCAACGTCCTGACTTTC
v_call: TRBV27
cdr3_length: 16
d_call: NA
clone_size: NA
j_call: TRBJ2-6

cdr3_aa: CASSLKNFPGASDTQYF
cdr3_nt: TGCGCCAGCAGCTTGAAAAATTTCCCGGGAGCGTCGGATACGCAGTATTTT
v_call: TRBV5-1
cdr3_length: 17
d_call: NA
clone_size: once
j_call: TRBJ2-3

cdr3_aa: CASSLTSIEQFF
cdr3_nt: TGTGCCAGCAGCTTAACTAGCATCGAGCAGTTCTTC
v_call: TRBV11-2
cdr3_length: 12
d_call: NA
clone_size: NA
j_call: TRBJ2-1

cdr3_aa: CASSRDSGANVLTF
cdr3_nt: TGTGCCAGCAGTCGAGACTCTGGGGCCAACGTCCTGACTTTC
v_call: TRBV2
cdr3_length: 14
d_call: NA
clone_size: NA
j_call: TRBJ2-6

cdr3_aa: CASSLGDRERAEQYF
cdr3_nt: TGTGCCAGCAGCTTAGGAGACCGGGAGAGGGCCGAGCAGTACTTC
v_call: TRBV7-6
cdr3_length: 15
d_call: NA
clone_size: NA
j_call: TRBJ2-7

cdr3_aa: CASSSRQDLVETQYF
cdr3_nt: TGTGCCAGCAGCTCGCGACAGGATCTGGTGGAGACCCAGTACTTC
v_call: TRBV5-5
cdr3_length: 15
d_call: NA
clone_size: NA
j_call: TRBJ2-5

cdr3_aa: CASSFSGSGRAYEQYF
cdr3_nt: TGTGCCAGCAGCTTCTCAGGGAGCGGGAGGGCCTACGAGCAGTACTTC
v_call: TRBV7-9
cdr3_length: 16
d_call: TRBD2
clone_size: NA
j_call: TRBJ2-7

cdr3_aa: CSASQRPPLKDTQYF
cdr3_nt: TGCAGTGCTAGTCAGAGGCCTCCTCTCAAGGATACGCAGTATTTT
v_call: TRBV20-1
cdr3_length: 15
d_call: NA
clone_size: NA
j_call: TRBJ2-3

cdr3_aa: CASTDRGSGEQYF
cdr3_nt: TGTGCCAGCACCGACAGGGGATCTGGGGAGCAGTACTTC
v_call: TRBV27
cdr3_length: 13
d_call: TRBD1
clone_size: NA
j_call: TRBJ2-7

cdr3_aa: CASSLEGVEAFF
cdr3_nt: TGTGCCAGCAGCTTGGAGGGGGTAGAAGCTTTCTTT
v_call: TRBV5-5
cdr3_length: 12
d_call: NA
clone_size: NA
j_call: TRBJ1-1

cdr3_aa: CASSVDTTRADTQYF
cdr3_nt: TGTGCCAGCAGCGTAGATACTACCCGCGCAGATACGCAGTATTTT
v_call: TRBV9
cdr3_length: 15
d_call: NA
clone_size: NA
j_call: TRBJ2-3

cdr3_aa: CASSSGGSGSPLHF
cdr3_nt: TGTGCCAGCAGTTCAGGGGGGTCGGGGTCACCCCTCCACTTT
v_call: TRBV6-5
cdr3_length: 14
d_call: TRBD1
clone_size: NA
j_call: TRBJ1-6

cdr3_aa: CATSRDRGKGQETQYF
cdr3_nt: TGTGCCACCAGCAGAGATCGCGGGAAGGGGCAAGAGACCCAGTACTTC
v_call: TRBV15
cdr3_length: 16
d_call: NA
clone_size: NA
j_call: TRBJ2-5

cdr3_aa: CSATAAYEQYF
cdr3_nt: TGCAGTGCCACGGCGGCCTACGAGCAGTACTTC
v_call: TRBV20-1
cdr3_length: 11
d_call: NA
clone_size: few
j_call: TRBJ2-7

cdr3_aa: CASSLARAGGEAFF
cdr3_nt: TGTGCCAGCAGCTTAGCGCGGGCAGGGGGCGAAGCTTTCTTT
v_call: TRBV11-2
cdr3_length: 14
d_call: TRBD1
clone_size: once
j_call: TRBJ1-1

cdr3_aa: CASSPDRGSGYTF
cdr3_nt: TGTGCCAGCTCACCAGACAGGGGAAGTGGCTACACCTTC
v_call: TRBV18
cdr3_length: 13
d_call: TRBD1
clone_size: NA
j_call: TRBJ1-2

cdr3_aa: CASSITHRTGYGYTF
cdr3_nt: TGTGCCAGTAGTATAACCCACAGGACAGGGTACGGCTACACCTTC
v_call: TRBV19
cdr3_length: 15
d_call: TRBD1
clone_size: NA
j_call: TRBJ1-2

cdr3_aa: CASKTYATSGSADTQYF
cdr3_nt: TGTGCCAGTAAGACGTACGCTACTAGCGGGAGTGCAGATACGCAGTATTTT
v_call: TRBV19
cdr3_length: 17
d_call: TRBD2
clone_size: NA
j_call: TRBJ2-3

cdr3_aa: CASSADRVDTEAFF
cdr3_nt: TGTGCCAGTAGTGCGGACAGGGTGGACACTGAAGCTTTCTTT
v_call: TRBV19
cdr3_length: 14
d_call: TRBD1
clone_size: NA
j_call: TRBJ1-1

cdr3_aa: CASSTTGTSEYNEQFF
cdr3_nt: TGCGCCAGCAGCACCACCGGGACTAGCGAATACAATGAGCAGTTCTTC
v_call: TRBV5-1
cdr3_length: 16
d_call: TRBD2
clone_size: NA
j_call: TRBJ2-1

cdr3_aa: CASSTRTAYSTDTQYF
cdr3_nt: TGTGCCAGCAGCACTCGGACAGCCTATAGCACAGATACGCAGTATTTT
v_call: TRBV7-9
cdr3_length: 16
d_call: NA
clone_size: NA
j_call: TRBJ2-3